This passage covers 26 T cell receptor beta chains from one sample sequenced in a study of blood T cell repertoires in COVID-19. TCRdb's table, derived via immunoSEQ multiplex PCR, lists solely in-frame clones and lacks some. The repertoire holds just over 650,000 clones, around 89% seen once, with over 0.2% in the top ten. Input material: peripheral blood. The receptors were gathered from a woman aged 18-29 years with acute or convalescent COVID-19.

The CDR3 DNA follows: TGTGCCAGCAGTTTATCGCCTACAGGGGGCGCGATTTTCGAGCAGTACTTC. Protein: CASSLSPTGGAIFEQYF. This rearrangement joins TRBV27 to TRBJ2-7; the match to TRBD1 covers 9 bases. Germline assignment: CDR1 MNHEY and CDR2 SMNVEV (reference sequence). Trimming took 0 bases from V and 6 from J; bases not matched to a gene: 12. There are 17 residues in the CDR3.

This sequence joins TRBV7-9 and TRBJ1-4; a possible D gene is TRBD1 (6 bases). CDR3 length equals 14 residues. CDR1 and CDR2 from the germline V gene are SEHNR and FQNEAQ (reference sequence). V shed 1 base and J shed 7 bases, with 10 bases lying between them. CDR3 in DNA: TGTGCCAGCAGCTTAGAGCGGGACATTGAAAAACTGTTTTTT. This sequence encodes CASSLERDIEKLFF.

This clone was seen just once. This chain joins TRBV11-2 and TRBJ1-3; tentatively, D is TRBD1 (5 bases). The CDR3 runs 18 residues. Germline-derived CDR1 and CDR2 are SGHAT and FQNNGV. Trimming left V 0 bases short and J 0 bases short, with 15 bases between. In DNA, the CDR3 is TGTGCCAGCAGCTTAGATCCGCGGGGGGGATCCTCTGGAAACACCATATATTTT. The encoded protein is CASSLDPRGGSSGNTIYF.

The rearrangement uses TRBV11-2 and TRBJ2-1; D uncertain. V lost 6 bases to trimming and J lost 0 bases, with 15 bases between them. The CDR3 runs 16 residues. CDR1 and CDR2 from the germline V gene are SGHAT and FQNNGV. The CDR3 sequence is CASSVAPRSSYNEQFF. For the CDR3, the DNA is TGTGCCAGCAGTGTAGCCCCGAGGAGCTCCTACAATGAGCAGTTCTTC.

The rearrangement joins TRBV7-8 to TRBJ2-1, with TRBD1 matching over 11 bases. Germline V lookup: CDR1 SGHVS, CDR2 FQNEAQ. Trimming took 4 bases from V and 4 from J; bases not matched to a gene: 12. This CDR3 comprises 18 residues. The CDR3: CASSSLGDRGAGYNEQFF. CDR3 nucleotide sequence: TGTGCCAGCAGCTCATTGGGGGACAGGGGGGCGGGTTACAATGAGCAGTTCTTC.

The chain recombines TRBV24-1 with TRBJ2-7; 10 positions agree with TRBD2. Trimming took 3 bases from V and 7 from J; bases not matched to a gene: 8. The CDR3 extends over 15 amino acids. CDR1 and CDR2 (germline): KGHDR, SFDVKD. CDR3 protein: CATSDATSGAVEQYF. CDR3 nucleotides: TGTGCCACCAGTGATGCCACTAGCGGGGCGGTGGAGCAGTACTTC.

This chain uses TRBV4-3 with TRBJ1-1; D not resolved. CDR1 is LGHNA, CDR2 YSLEER, per germline. V was pared by 0 bases and J by 1 base, with 6 bases between. The length of the CDR3 is 14 residues. CDR3 sequence reads: CASSQDLGNTEAFF. As DNA, the CDR3 is TGCGCCAGCAGCCAAGATCTCGGGAACACTGAAGCTTTCTTT.

The chain uses TRBV3-1 (or the pseudogene TRBV3-2) and TRBJ2-1; 8 bases are a match to TRBD2. Germline assignment: CDR1 LGHDT and CDR2 YNNKEL (reference sequence). The CDR3 sequence is 13 residues long. The trim removed 4 bases at V and 6 bases at J, leaving 2 bases unmatched. The CDR3 DNA sequence: TGTGCCAGCAGCCTAGGACTAGCCAATGAGCAGTTCTTC. This sequence encodes CASSLGLANEQFF.

This chain uses TRBV6-5 with TRBJ1-2, with TRBD1 identical over 8 bases. Germline CDR1 and CDR2: MNHEY and SVGAGI. The V gene end was trimmed by 7 bases and the J gene end by 0 bases; junction bases not matched to a gene: 4. This CDR3 comprises 14 residues. CDR3 nucleotides: TGTGCCAGCAACCCAGGGGGCCCTAACTATGGCTACACCTTC. This sequence encodes CASNPGGPNYGYTF.

The chain has TRBV5-4 and TRBJ2-3; 13 nucleotides match TRBD2. With 2 bases clipped from V and 3 bases from J, the junction kept 6 bases outside the gene matches. The CDR3 is made up of 17 amino acids. Germline V lookup: CDR1 SGHNT, CDR2 YYREEE (reference sequence). This CDR3 is CASSLGLAGALTDTQYF. CDR3 sequence (DNA): TGTGCCAGCAGCTTAGGACTAGCGGGGGCCCTTACAGATACGCAGTATTTT. The full variable domain, with the rest looked up from reference TRBV5-4 and TRBJ2-3, is ETGVTQSPTHLIKTRGQQVTLRCSSQSGHNTVSWYQQALGQGPQFIFQYYREEENGRGNFPPRFSGLQFPNYSSELNVNALELDDSALYLCASSLGLAGALTDTQYFGPGTRLTVL.

The chain joins TRBV3-1 (or the pseudogene TRBV3-2) to TRBJ1-5, with D unclear. CDR1 and CDR2 from the germline V gene are LGHDT and YNNKEL (reference sequence). V was trimmed by 3 bases and J by 3 bases, leaving 12 bases between them. The CDR3 loop spans 15 amino acids. CDR3 loop: CASSHNVELNQPQHF. The CDR3 DNA follows: TGTGCCAGCAGCCATAATGTAGAGCTCAATCAGCCCCAGCATTTT.

The rearrangement uses TRBV7-9 and TRBJ1-5; 7 bases agree with TRBD1. Germline CDR1 reads SEHNR; CDR2 reads FQNEAQ (reference sequence). The CDR3 is 15 amino acids. J was trimmed by 1 base and V by 2 bases; bases with no gene match: 2. This CDR3 reads CASSLSGGSNQPQHF. The CDR3 region has the DNA TGTGCCAGCAGCTTATCAGGGGGAAGCAATCAGCCCCAGCATTTT.

As to this clone: At one end the junction does not follow the germline gene, possibly because of a read error. The V call is TRBV5-6, the J call TRBJ2-7, with TRBD1 matching 9 bases. This CDR3 has 13 amino acids. Germline CDR1 and CDR2: SGHDT and YYEEEE. DNA for the CDR3: TGTGCCAGCAGCTTCCTTCCCGGGACAGGGTCGGACTTC. This encodes CASSFLPGTGSDF.

The chain is built from TRBV30 and TRBJ1-5; 9 nucleotides align to TRBD1. V trimming: 4 bases; J trimming: 6 bases; junction bases outside the gene matches: 4. The CDR3 sequence is 13 residues long. The germline V gene encodes CDR1 GTSNPN and CDR2 SVGIG (reference sequence). The CDR3 reads CAWTDRGGQPQHF. The CDR3 nucleotides read TGTGCCTGGACGGACAGGGGTGGTCAGCCCCAGCATTTT.

There are a few counts of this clone. This rearrangement joins TRBV24-1 to TRBJ2-7, with TRBD1 matching over 9 bases. V lost 4 bases, J lost 9 bases, and 15 bases stayed unmatched. Germline-derived CDR1 and CDR2 are KGHDR and SFDVKD. CDR3 size: 16 residues. The CDR3 nucleotides read TGTGCCACCAGTGAAACAGGGGGCCCCTCCTCGTCAGGGCAGTACTTC. Its translation is CATSETGGPSSSGQYF.

The gene calls are TRBV18 and TRBJ1-2, with TRBD1 matching over 7 bases. The CDR3 spans 13 residues. The V gene end was trimmed by 4 bases and the J gene end by 6 bases; junction bases not matched to a gene: 5. Germline assignment: CDR1 KGHSH and CDR2 LQKENI. The CDR3 reads CASSLTGVDGYTF. CDR3 bases: TGTGCCAGCTCACTAACAGGGGTGGATGGCTACACCTTC.

This chain connects TRBV27 to TRBJ1-1; D call uncertain. The CDR3 length is 12 residues. The ends were cut back, 6 bases at V and 12 bases at J, with 17 bases in the middle. Germline CDR1 is MNHEY and CDR2 is SMNVEV (reference sequence). As DNA, the CDR3 is TGTGCCAGCAGCATCGCAGGTCGACGGCCTTTCTTT. Amino acid sequence: CASSIAGRRPFF.

The chain links TRBV6-5 to TRBJ1-2; perhaps TRBD1 as D (5 bases). Germline V gene data show CDR1 as MNHEY and CDR2 as SVGAGI. Trimming removed 6 bases from V and 4 bases from J, with 12 bases in between. This CDR3 has 13 amino acids. For the CDR3, the DNA is TGTGCCAGCAGAGCAGGGAAAGGCTATGGCTACACCTTC. This encodes CASRAGKGYGYTF.

In regard to this clone: The same CDR3 can be traced to other DNA sequences in this sample. The genes are TRBV5-6 and TRBJ1-3; no clear D gene. CDR3 length: 14 amino acids. Germline V gives CDR1 SGHDT, CDR2 YYEEEE. V gave up 1 base and J gave up 0 bases, with 5 bases separating them. The CDR3 spells CASSLTGSGNTIYF. In DNA, the CDR3 is TGTGCCAGCAGCTTGACGGGCTCTGGAAACACCATATATTTT.

The V and J genes are TRBV6-4 and TRBJ2-1; TRBD2 is a possible D gene (5 bases). Germline CDR1 and CDR2: MRHNA and SNTAGT. The CDR3 is made up of 16 amino acids. V was clipped by 0 bases and J by 0 bases, with 9 bases between them. The CDR3 is CASSDSSALSYNEQFF. CDR3 nucleotide sequence: TGTGCCAGCAGTGACTCTAGCGCCCTCTCCTACAATGAGCAGTTCTTC.

CDR3 DNA sequence: TGTGCCAGCAGCTTGGCCGGGGGAGGAGTGTATGGCTACACCTTC. Residues: CASSLAGGGVYGYTF. This chain uses TRBV5-6 with TRBJ1-2; maybe TRBD1 (5 bases). V was pared by 0 bases and J by 5 bases, with 14 bases between. The CDR3 spans 15 residues. In germline, CDR1 is SGHDT, CDR2 YYEEEE.

The chain is built from TRBV4-1 and TRBJ2-2; 9 bases align to TRBD1. This CDR3 contains 16 residues. J lost 0 bases, V lost 7 bases, and 6 bases had no gene match. Germline CDR1 is MGHRA and CDR2 is YSYEKL. CDR3 in amino acids: CASTDRGATNTGELFF. CDR3 bases: TGCGCCAGCACCGACAGGGGGGCGACGAACACCGGGGAGCTGTTTTTT.

The rearrangement links TRBV6-1 to TRBJ2-1, with TRBD2 matching 13 bases. V gave up 4 bases and J gave up 1 base; unmatched junction bases: 4. The germline V gene has CDR1 MNHNS and CDR2 SASEGT. The CDR3 consists of 17 residues. The CDR3 DNA is TGTGCCAGCAGTGTGGGGACTAGCGGGGCGTCCTACAATGAGCAGTTCTTC. This sequence encodes CASSVGTSGASYNEQFF.

In DNA, the CDR3 is TGTGCCAGCAGCTCCCCGGGACAGGGGGAGAGTGAGCAGTTCTTC. Its translation is CASSSPGQGESEQFF. The chain carries TRBV5-6 and TRBJ2-1; TRBD1 aligns across 11 bases. This CDR3 is 15 amino acids long. With V trimmed by 3 bases and J by 9 bases, 8 bases remained unmatched. The V gene's germline CDR1 is SGHDT and CDR2 YYEEEE.

This chain links TRBV9 with TRBJ1-2; maybe TRBD1 (6 bases). This CDR3 contains 15 residues. From germline, CDR1 is SGDLS and CDR2 YYNGEE. V was clipped by 4 bases and J by 0 bases, with 13 bases between them. CDR3: CASSPTGLSNYGYTF. CDR3 nucleotide sequence: TGTGCCAGCAGCCCCACAGGGCTTTCTAACTATGGCTACACCTTC.

The V call is TRBV5-1, the J call TRBJ2-1; 7 bases fit TRBD1. CDR3 length: 15 residues. CDR1 and CDR2 (germline): SGHRS, YFSETQ. The V segment lost 0 bases and the J segment 4 bases; nucleotides outside the gene matches: 4. CDR3 sequence reads: CASSLEGTAYNEQFF. The DNA of the CDR3 is TGCGCCAGCAGCTTGGAAGGGACAGCGTACAATGAGCAGTTCTTC.